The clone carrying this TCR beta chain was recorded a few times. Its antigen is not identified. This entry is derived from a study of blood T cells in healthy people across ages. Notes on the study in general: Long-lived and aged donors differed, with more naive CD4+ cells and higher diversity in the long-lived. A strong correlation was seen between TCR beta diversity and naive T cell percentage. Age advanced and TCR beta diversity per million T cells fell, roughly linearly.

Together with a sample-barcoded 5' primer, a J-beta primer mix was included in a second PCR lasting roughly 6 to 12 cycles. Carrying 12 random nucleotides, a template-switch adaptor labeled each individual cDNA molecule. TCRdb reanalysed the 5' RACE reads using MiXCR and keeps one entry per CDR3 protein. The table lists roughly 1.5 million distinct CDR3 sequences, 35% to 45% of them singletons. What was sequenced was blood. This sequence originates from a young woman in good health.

The CDR3 coding sequence is TGTGCCAGCAGCTTGGGGCAGGGTGGGAAATCACCCCTCCACTTT. Translation gives CASSLGQGGKSPLHF. The V call is TRBV7-3, the J call TRBJ1-6, with a weak D call TRBD1 (5 bases). V shed 3 bases and J shed 10 bases, with 16 bases lying between them. Germline V gene data show CDR1 as SGHTA and CDR2 as FQGTGA. CDR3 length: 15 residues.